Listed below are T cell receptor beta chains from one sample, sequenced in a study of T cells in Graves' hyperthyroidism and ophthalmopathy. MiXCR, run by TCRdb on the multiplex PCR reads, gives a single entry per CDR3 protein. The sample includes some 460,000 distinct CDR3 sequences, around a sixth of them seen just once. Source material: blood. The receptors originated from a woman aged 18-30 years with Graves' hyperthyroidism. CDR3s include the opening cysteine and the closing phenylalanine or tryptophan. D genes are given only for firm matches. The size field is filled for only some rows; it gives once, few, many or a size class.

abundance	d_gene	v_gene	j_gene	CDR3aa	CDR3nt
many	.	TRBV3-1	TRBJ2-7	CASSQGQETYEQYF	TGTGCCAGCAGCCAAGGACAGGAGACCTACGAGCAGTACTTC
.	.	TRBV7-9	TRBJ2-1	CASPEQFF	TGTGCCAGCCCTGAGCAGTTCTTC
many	.	TRBV18	TRBJ2-3	CASSPPLTDTQYF	TGTGCCAGCTCACCACCGCTCACAGATACGCAGTATTTT
few	.	TRBV6-1	TRBJ2-5	CASSYSEAAQETQYF	TGTGCCAGCAGTTATAGCGAGGCGGCGCAAGAGACCCAGTACTTC
many	.	TRBV3-1	TRBJ2-3	CASSPYVSTDTQYF	TGTGCCAGCAGTCCTTATGTTAGCACAGATACGCAGTATTTT
many	.	TRBV2	TRBJ2-3	CASSVVLSSTDTQYF	TGTGCCAGCAGTGTAGTATTGAGCAGCACAGATACGCAGTATTTT
.	.	TRBV28	TRBJ2-3	CASGGNTDTQYF	TGTGCCAGCGGGGGGAACACGGATACGCAGTATTTT
many	.	TRBV6-6	TRBJ2-7	CASSYGGTETYEQYF	TGTGCCAGCAGTTACGGGGGGACAGAAACCTACGAGCAGTACTTC
few	.	TRBV27	TRBJ1-6	CASSPFAFNNSPLHF	TGTGCCAGCAGTCCGTTCGCTTTCAATAATTCACCCCTCCACTTT
many	.	TRBV15	TRBJ2-1	CATSSGAHPLNEQFF	TGTGCCACCAGCAGCGGGGCACACCCCCTCAATGAGCAGTTCTTC
many	.	TRBV5-1	TRBJ1-2	CASSLGGAADGYTF	TGCGCCAGCAGCTTGGGGGGGGCGGCCGATGGCTACACCTTC
few	TRBD1	TRBV19	TRBJ2-2	CASSPTGQGPTGELFF	TGTGCCAGTAGTCCAACGGGACAGGGGCCCACCGGGGAGCTGTTTTTT
.	.	TRBV10-3	TRBJ1-3	CAISESGNTIYF	TGTGCCATCAGTGAGTCTGGAAACACCATATATTTT
many	.	TRBV15	TRBJ1-2	CATSRDPRQANYGYTF	TGTGCCACCAGCAGAGATCCTCGGCAGGCTAACTATGGCTACACCTTC
few	.	TRBV7-6	TRBJ2-2	CASSLLSGYNTGELFF	TGTGCCAGCAGCCTACTAAGCGGTTATAACACCGGGGAGCTGTTTTTT
many	.	TRBV20-1	TRBJ1-2	CSARRISNYGYTF	TGCAGTGCTAGACGTATATCTAACTATGGCTACACCTTC
many	.	TRBV5-4	TRBJ2-1	CASSPPGALGYNEQFF	TGTGCCAGCAGCCCCCCAGGGGCACTGGGGTACAATGAGCAGTTCTTC
many	.	TRBV27	TRBJ1-1	CASSPLGELNTEAFF	TGTGCCAGCAGTCCCCTGGGGGAGTTGAACACTGAAGCTTTCTTT
many	.	TRBV6-5	TRBJ2-7	CASSYLATALSYEQYF	TGTGCCAGCAGTTACCTAGCGACAGCCCTATCCTACGAGCAGTACTTC
.	.	TRBV20-1	TRBJ1-4	CSARGVGVSNEKLFF	TGCAGTGCTAGAGGGGTGGGGGTCAGCAATGAAAAACTGTTTTTT
few	.	TRBV4-1	TRBJ2-5	CASSQGPNRGPGETQYF	TGCGCCAGCAGCCAGGGTCCTAACCGGGGGCCGGGAGAGACCCAGTACTTC
many	.	TRBV12-3/TRBV12-4	TRBJ2-2	CASRFTRRNRPGELFF	TGTGCCAGCAGGTTTACTAGAAGAAATCGCCCCGGGGAGCTGTTTTTT
few	.	TRBV18	TRBJ1-5	CASSPGGVGNQPQHF	TGTGCCAGCTCACCGGGTGGGGTTGGAAATCAGCCCCAGCATTTT
many	TRBD1	TRBV5-8	TRBJ2-7	CASSLVQGVREQYF	TGTGCCAGCAGCTTGGTACAGGGGGTGAGAGAGCAGTACTTC
many	TRBD1	TRBV3-1	TRBJ2-3	CASSRRGPSTDTQYF	TGTGCCAGCAGTCGTAGGGGGCCCAGCACAGATACGCAGTATTTT
.	TRBD2	TRBV7-3	TRBJ2-3	CASSFETSGRSSTDTQYF	TGTGCCAGCAGCTTTGAGACTAGCGGGCGTTCTAGCACAGATACGCAGTATTTT
few	TRBD2	TRBV20-1	TRBJ2-5	CSAGVAGGPGLAIRETQYF	TGCAGTGCTGGAGTAGCGGGGGGGCCGGGACTAGCGATAAGAGAGACCCAGTACTTC
.	.	TRBV13	TRBJ1-6	CASSSKRSGESSPLHF	TGTGCCAGCAGCTCCAAAAGGTCGGGAGAAAGTTCACCCCTCCACTTT
.	.	TRBV20-1	TRBJ2-1	CSARDPRRGRDEQFF	TGCAGTGCTAGAGATCCCCGGAGGGGGAGGGATGAGCAGTTCTTC
many	TRBD2	TRBV29-1	TRBJ2-5	CSVRSGEETQYF	TGCAGCGTCAGAAGCGGGGAAGAGACCCAGTACTTC
.	TRBD1	TRBV6-4	TRBJ2-3	CASSGTGGTDTQYF	TGTGCCAGCAGTGGGACAGGGGGCACAGATACGCAGTATTTT
many	.	TRBV19	TRBJ2-1	CASSIFGSPRDNEQFF	TGTGCCAGTAGTATCTTTGGGAGCCCACGGGATAATGAGCAGTTCTTC
many	TRBD2	TRBV11-2	TRBJ2-2	CASSLGRFSGSGSGELFF	TGTGCCAGCAGCTTAGGGCGGTTTAGCGGGAGCGGGTCCGGGGAGCTGTTTTTT
many	.	TRBV6-2/TRBV6-3	TRBJ1-2	CASTYVWNYGYTF	TGTGCCAGCACCTACGTGTGGAACTATGGCTACACCTTC
many	.	TRBV14	TRBJ2-7	CASSQGWGAYEQYF	TGTGCCAGCAGCCAAGGATGGGGAGCCTACGAGCAGTACTTC
.	.	TRBV24-1	TRBJ2-3	CATSDSRKGVREHYTDTRYF	TGTGCCACCAGTGATTCCCGTAAGGGGGTCAGGGAGCATTACACAGATACGCGGTATTTT
.	TRBD1	TRBV24-1	TRBJ1-5	CATSEATGTQPQHF	TGTGCCACCAGTGAGGCGACAGGGACTCAGCCCCAGCATTTT
many	TRBD2	TRBV12-3/TRBV12-4	TRBJ2-5	CASSLSGSRDETQYF	TGTGCCAGCAGTTTAAGCGGGAGCAGGGACGAGACCCAGTACTTC
many	TRBD2	TRBV7-3	TRBJ2-7	CASSPRAGVSTGSYEQYF	TGTGCCAGCAGCCCCCGAGCGGGAGTAAGTACTGGATCCTACGAGCAGTACTTC